This entry lists 32 T cell receptor beta chains sequenced from one sample in a study of blood T cell repertoires in COVID-19. The assay was immunoSEQ multiplex PCR, and TCRdb's table has in-frame clones only and misses some. The table lists under 500,000 clones, roughly 89% of them singletons. The sample taken for sequencing was peripheral blood. The receptors here all came from a woman in her thirties with acute or convalescent COVID-19.

The chain links TRBV28 to TRBJ1-1; weak D call: TRBD1 (5 bases). CDR3 length: 15 residues. Germline values: CDR1 MDHEN, CDR2 SYDVKM. The V gene lost 5 bases and the J gene lost 1 base, with 14 bases spanning the gap. The CDR3 loop reads CASSTRQGENTEAFF. CDR3 DNA: TGTGCCAGCAGTACAAGGCAGGGTGAGAACACTGAAGCTTTCTTT.

J is TRBJ2-5 and V is TRBV29-1; possible D gene TRBD2, 7 bases. This CDR3 has 14 amino acids. CDR1 SQVTM and CDR2 ANQGSEA come from the germline V gene. The V end lost 2 bases, the J end lost 2 bases, and 12 bases lay between the germline ends. The CDR3 DNA reads TGCAGCGTTGAAAGGGGGGGCCGTCAAGAGACCCAGTACTTC. Amino acids: CSVERGGRQETQYF. Full variable domain (outside the CDR3, taken from reference TRBV29-1 and TRBJ2-5): SAVISQKPSRDICQRGTSLTIQCQVDSQVTMMFWYRQQPGQSLTLIATANQGSEATYESGFVIDKFPISRPNLTFSTLTVSNMSPEDSSIYLCSVERGGRQETQYFGPGTRLLVL.

A single count supports this clone. This chain uses TRBV7-2 with TRBJ1-2; D gene unclear. CDR3 length: 15 amino acids. CDR1 is SGHTA and CDR2 is FQGNSA in the germline V gene. With 1 base removed from V and 2 bases from J, the gap between germline ends came to 11 bases. Written as DNA, the CDR3 is TGTGCCAGCAGCTTAGGCGGCAGTGGAAACTATGGCTACACCTTC. Encoded protein: CASSLGGSGNYGYTF. Complete variable domain (other parts from reference TRBV7-2 and TRBJ1-2): GAGVSQSPSNKVTEKGKDVELRCDPISGHTALYWYRQSLGQGLEFLIYFQGNSAPDKSGLPSDRFSAERTGGSVSTLTIQRTQQEDSAVYLCASSLGGSGNYGYTFGSGTRLTVV.

The chain has TRBV24-1 and TRBJ2-3, with D unclear. The CDR3 has 15 amino acids. Trimming stripped 2 bases from V and 0 bases from J, with 8 bases between. Germline values: CDR1 KGHDR, CDR2 SFDVKD. The CDR3 DNA follows: TGTGCCACCAGTGATTACAGAACTAGCACAGATACGCAGTATTTT. This gives the protein CATSDYRTSTDTQYF.

This sequence joins TRBV2 and TRBJ1-1; TRBD1 matches 8 bases. Germline CDR1 SNHLY, CDR2 FYNNEI. The CDR3 spans 14 residues. Trimming at V came to 6 bases and at J to 6 bases, leaving 9 bases not matched to a gene. The CDR3 DNA reads as TGTGCCAGCAGCTTACAGGGGGGACACGCTGAAGCTTTCTTT. This sequence encodes CASSLQGGHAEAFF. The full variable domain, with the rest looked up from reference TRBV2 and TRBJ1-1, is EPEVTQTPSHQVTQMGQEVILRCVPISNHLYFYWYRQILGQKVEFLVSFYNNEISEKSEIFDDQFSVERPDGSNFTLKIRSTKLEDSAMYFCASSLQGGHAEAFFGQGTRLTVV.

The chain combines TRBV14 with TRBJ1-4; tentatively, D is TRBD1 (5 bases). Trimming pared 5 bases from V and 2 bases from J, leaving 18 bases between. The CDR3 covers 17 residues. Germline CDR1 reads SGHDN; CDR2 reads FVKESK. In DNA, the CDR3 is TGTGCCAGCAGCTCCCGGGGGTCGGGGCGTACTAATGAAAAACTGTTTTTT. Its protein product is CASSSRGSGRTNEKLFF.

The chain couples TRBV6-5 to TRBJ2-1; 11 bases fit TRBD2. Germline-derived CDR1 and CDR2 are MNHEY and SVGAGI. The CDR3 spans 15 residues. V lost 8 bases, J lost 8 bases, and 11 bases stayed unmatched. As DNA, the CDR3 is TGTGCCAGCCTAGATAGCGGGGGGGCCGACGATGAGCAGTTCTTC. It translates to CASLDSGGADDEQFF.

The chain uses TRBV19 and TRBJ2-3; the D gene is possibly TRBD2 (6 bases). The V and J ends lost 8 bases and 2 bases respectively, with 17 bases between them. From germline, CDR1 is LNHDA and CDR2 SQIVND (reference sequence). The CDR3 runs to 15 residues. This CDR3 reads CASSGAGRYTDTQYF. CDR3 bases: TGTGCCAGTTCTGGGGCGGGGCGGTACACAGATACGCAGTATTTT. The entire variable domain, with the rest obtained from reference TRBV19 and TRBJ2-3, is as follows: DGGITQSPKYLFRKEGQNVTLSCEQNLNHDAMYWYRQDPGQGLRLIYYSQIVNDFQKGDIAEGYSVSREKKESFPLTVTSAQKNPTAFYLCASSGAGRYTDTQYFGPGTRLTVL.

The genes are TRBV5-6 and TRBJ2-1; weak D call: TRBD1 (5 bases). This CDR3 is built from 14 residues. Trimming took off 1 base at V and 8 bases at J, with 13 bases between the two ends. The V gene's germline CDR1 is SGHDT and CDR2 YYEEEE. In DNA form, the CDR3 reads TGTGCCAGCAGCTTGATCGCAGGGATCCATGAGCAGTTCTTC. Amino acids: CASSLIAGIHEQFF.

CDR3 coding DNA: TGCGCCAGCAGTAAGGGGATGAACTATGGCTACACCTTC. Protein: CASSKGMNYGYTF. The V and J genes are TRBV10-1 and TRBJ1-2; the D gene is possibly TRBD1 (5 bases). Trimming shortened V by 5 bases and J by 2 bases, and 9 bases separated the two germline ends. Looked up from germline, CDR1 is WNHNN and CDR2 is SYGVQD (reference sequence). The CDR3 has 13 residues.

This clone was seen more than once but under ten times. The chain employs TRBV5-1 and TRBJ1-2, with a tentative D call TRBD1 (5 bases). V was pared by 3 bases and J by 8 bases, with 14 bases between. The V gene's germline CDR1 is SGHRS and CDR2 YFSETQ. The CDR3 is made up of 13 amino acids. The CDR3 DNA is TGCGCCAGCAGCTCGGACACCAAGGGGGGCTACACCTTC. Its translation: CASSSDTKGGYTF.

This rearrangement joins TRBV7-9 to TRBJ1-1, with TRBD1 identical over 9 bases. The CDR3 length is 13 residues. Germline CDR1 is SEHNR and CDR2 is FQNEAQ (reference sequence). The V gene end was trimmed by 2 bases and the J gene end by 7 bases; junction bases not matched to a gene: 2. CDR3 loop: CASSLQTGGEAFF. CDR3 in DNA: TGTGCCAGCAGCTTACAGACAGGGGGTGAAGCTTTCTTT.

The chain couples TRBV7-9 to TRBJ2-1; 10 positions match TRBD1. This CDR3 comprises 15 residues. With 2 bases clipped from V and 10 bases from J, the junction kept 8 bases outside the gene matches. Germline V gives CDR1 SEHNR, CDR2 FQNEAQ (reference sequence). The chain's CDR3 is CASSLSGTGEKEQFF. CDR3 DNA: TGTGCCAGCAGCTTAAGCGGGACAGGGGAGAAGGAGCAGTTCTTC.

The chain joins TRBV2 to TRBJ1-5, with 8 bases fitting TRBD1. Germline lookup yields CDR1 SNHLY and CDR2 FYNNEI. V lost 3 bases, J lost 6 bases, and 16 bases stayed unmatched. The CDR3 runs to 18 residues. CDR3 sequence: CASSDLRQGARGGQPQHF. DNA for the CDR3: TGTGCCAGCAGTGATCTAAGGCAGGGGGCCAGAGGTGGTCAGCCCCAGCATTTT.

This chain connects TRBV7-9 to TRBJ2-2; D not certain. Trimming left V 1 base short and J 1 base short, with 10 bases between. From germline, CDR1 is SEHNR and CDR2 FQNEAQ (reference sequence). The CDR3 is 16 residues long. The CDR3 reads CASSLDGLGNTGELFF. Here the CDR3 DNA reads TGTGCCAGCAGCTTAGACGGGTTAGGGAACACCGGGGAGCTGTTTTTT.

This clone was detected a few times. CDR3 DNA sequence: TGTGCCAGCAGTGGTTTGGACATCCTGAACACTGAAGCTTTCTTT. Protein: CASSGLDILNTEAFF. V gene TRBV2 combines with J gene TRBJ1-1; D perhaps matches TRBD1 (5 bases). Germline loops: CDR1 SNHLY, CDR2 FYNNEI. This CDR3 comprises 15 residues. Trimming left V 4 bases short and J 0 bases short, with 12 bases between.

The gene calls are TRBV29-1 and TRBJ2-1, with a possible D match to TRBD1 (6 bases). Germline V gene data show CDR1 as SQVTM and CDR2 as ANQGSEA. This CDR3 comprises 15 residues. V was pared by 0 bases and J by 5 bases, with 14 bases between. The CDR3 here is CSVEDYRDIDNEQFF. CDR3 sequence (DNA): TGCAGCGTTGAAGATTATAGGGACATTGACAATGAGCAGTTCTTC.

V and J are TRBV5-1 and TRBJ1-5; perhaps TRBD1 as D (5 bases). The CDR3 spans 13 residues. Trimming removed 4 bases at V and 5 bases at J, with 10 bases between. The germline gives CDR1 SGHRS, CDR2 YFSETQ. The CDR3 bases are TGCGCCAGCAGCATGGGGGGGGATCAGCCCCAGCATTTT. This sequence encodes CASSMGGDQPQHF.

The chain has TRBV19 and TRBJ1-2; 7 bases match TRBD1. CDR1 and CDR2 from the germline V gene are LNHDA and SQIVND (reference sequence). V dropped 6 bases and J dropped 8; count of bases not matched to a gene: 9. The CDR3 extends over 13 amino acids. CDR3 DNA sequence: TGTGCCAGTAGCCTGGACAGGAGTTACGGCTACACCTTC. Protein product: CASSLDRSYGYTF.

The chain carries TRBV3-1 (or the pseudogene TRBV3-2) and TRBJ2-7, with 10 bases matching TRBD1. Looked up from germline, CDR1 is LGHDT and CDR2 is YNNKEL (reference sequence). V lost 4 bases, J lost 12 bases, and 6 bases stayed unmatched. The CDR3 runs 12 residues. The CDR3 region has the DNA TGTGCCAGCAGCCTGACCGGGACAGGGGCGTACTTC. This encodes CASSLTGTGAYF.

The chain has TRBV29-1 and TRBJ1-1, with D possibly matching TRBD1 (6 bases). Germline values: CDR1 SQVTM, CDR2 ANQGSEA. Trimming removed 7 bases from V and 2 bases from J, with 14 bases in between. The CDR3 length is 13 residues. CDR3: CSASWTVNTEAFF. DNA for the CDR3: TGCAGCGCCTCTTGGACAGTAAACACTGAAGCTTTCTTT.

The chain combines TRBV28 with TRBJ2-7, with D possibly matching TRBD2 (5 bases). V was clipped by 4 bases and J by 1 base, with 17 bases between them. From germline, CDR1 is MDHEN and CDR2 SYDVKM. The CDR3 contains 16 residues. CDR3 in DNA: TGTGCCAGCAGTTCACCCACTAGGGTGGGATCCTACGAGCAGTACTTC. It specifies CASSSPTRVGSYEQYF.

The J gene is TRBJ2-7, the V gene TRBV20-1; D perhaps matches TRBD1 (5 bases). Germline V gives CDR1 DFQATT, CDR2 SNEGSKA (reference sequence). Trimming removed 3 bases from V and 7 bases from J, with 13 bases in between. There are 12 residues in the CDR3. CDR3 coding DNA: TGCAGTGCTAGTAAAGGGGCGCGGGAGCAGTACTTC. Protein product: CSASKGAREQYF.

This sequence joins TRBV10-3 and TRBJ2-7, with 8 bases fitting TRBD2. This CDR3 spans 16 amino acids. Germline CDR1 ENHRY, CDR2 SYGVKD. V gave up 0 bases and J gave up 1 base; unmatched junction bases: 5. The DNA of the CDR3 is TGTGCCATCAGTGAGTCAGGAGCGGGGGTTTCCTACGAGCAGTACTTC. Translating gives CAISESGAGVSYEQYF.

V and J are TRBV7-6 and TRBJ1-6; D is unclear. The germline V gene has CDR1 SGHVS and CDR2 FNYEAQ. V was pared by 0 bases and J by 4 bases, with 4 bases between. The CDR3 has 14 residues. CDR3: CASSLAPYNSPLHF. In nucleotides, the CDR3 is TGTGCCAGCAGCTTAGCCCCGTATAATTCACCCCTCCACTTT.

The rearrangement uses TRBV9 and TRBJ1-2; 9 positions agree with TRBD1. Losses at the gene ends were 4 bases for V and 6 bases for J; bases not matched to a gene: 13. Germline values: CDR1 SGDLS, CDR2 YYNGEE. This CDR3 region has 16 residues. The CDR3 reads CASSTRTGALLDGYTF. The CDR3 bases are TGTGCCAGCAGCACCCGGACAGGGGCCCTCCTCGATGGCTACACCTTC.

Notes on this clone: Other DNA sequences in the same sample also yield this CDR3. The rearrangement links TRBV7-3 to TRBJ2-3; TRBD2 matches 11 bases. The germline V gene has CDR1 SGHTA and CDR2 FQGTGA. J lost 1 base, V lost 3 bases, and 3 bases had no gene match. This CDR3 region has 16 residues. The CDR3: CASSLTLAGGTDTQYF. CDR3 sequence (DNA): TGTGCCAGCAGCTTGACACTAGCGGGGGGCACAGATACGCAGTATTTT.

The V call is TRBV4-2, the J call TRBJ2-7; possibly TRBD1 for D (6 bases). The CDR3 runs to 12 residues. V gave up 5 bases and J gave up 2 bases, with 7 bases separating them. Germline loops: CDR1 LGHNA, CDR2 YNFKEQ. The CDR3 nucleotides are TGTGCCAGCAGCACAGGGCCCTACGAGCAGTACTTC. It yields the protein CASSTGPYEQYF.

This clone occurred many times. V is TRBV5-1 and J is TRBJ2-5, with 10 bases matching TRBD2. V shed 0 bases and J 5 bases; nucleotides not matched to a gene: 7. Germline CDR1 SGHRS, CDR2 YFSETQ. The CDR3 is made up of 16 amino acids. The chain's CDR3 is CASSLEPSGGWETQYF. CDR3 in DNA: TGCGCCAGCAGCTTGGAGCCTAGCGGGGGTTGGGAGACCCAGTACTTC.

The chain employs TRBV2 and TRBJ2-3; D possibly corresponds to TRBD2 (5 bases). Trimming pared 5 bases from V and 2 bases from J, leaving 14 bases between. This CDR3 comprises 15 residues. The V gene's germline CDR1 is SNHLY and CDR2 FYNNEI. CDR3: CASSLSQRNTDTQYF. CDR3 bases: TGTGCCAGCAGTTTGTCGCAGCGGAACACAGATACGCAGTATTTT.

The chain combines TRBV15 with TRBJ2-5; 11 bases agree with TRBD2. Germline V gene sequence: CDR1 LNHNV, CDR2 YYDKDF (reference sequence). This CDR3 has 17 amino acids. Germline trimming cut 3 bases from V and 4 bases from J; bases unmatched to any gene: 10. CDR3 in amino acids: CATSSHPRLAGTETQYF. The CDR3 nucleotides are TGTGCCACCAGCAGTCACCCCCGACTAGCGGGGACAGAGACCCAGTACTTC.

The V call is TRBV19, the J call TRBJ2-2; 8 nucleotides align to TRBD1. Losses at the gene ends were 7 bases for V and 4 bases for J; bases not matched to a gene: 8. The CDR3 contains 15 residues. The V gene's germline CDR1 is LNHDA and CDR2 SQIVND (reference sequence). The CDR3 DNA follows: TGTGCCAGTACTACAGGGGGGTTCCCCACCGGGGAGCTGTTTTTT. Its translation: CASTTGGFPTGELFF.